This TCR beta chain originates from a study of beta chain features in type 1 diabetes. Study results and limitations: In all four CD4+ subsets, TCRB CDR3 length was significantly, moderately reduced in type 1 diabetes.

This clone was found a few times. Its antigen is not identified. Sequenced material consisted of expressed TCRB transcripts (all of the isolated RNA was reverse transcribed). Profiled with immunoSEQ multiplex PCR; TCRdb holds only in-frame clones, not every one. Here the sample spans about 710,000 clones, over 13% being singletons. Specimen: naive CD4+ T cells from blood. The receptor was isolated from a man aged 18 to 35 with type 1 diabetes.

The CDR3 protein is CAWSTQRDTQYF. CDR3 DNA: TGTGCCTGGAGCACCCAGCGAGATACGCAGTATTTT. The chain is built from TRBV30 and TRBJ2-3; D is unresolved. Per germline, CDR1 GTSNPN and CDR2 SVGIG (reference sequence). Between the trimmed V and J ends, which lost 3 bases and 5 bases, there was a span of 9 bases. The CDR3 runs to 12 residues.